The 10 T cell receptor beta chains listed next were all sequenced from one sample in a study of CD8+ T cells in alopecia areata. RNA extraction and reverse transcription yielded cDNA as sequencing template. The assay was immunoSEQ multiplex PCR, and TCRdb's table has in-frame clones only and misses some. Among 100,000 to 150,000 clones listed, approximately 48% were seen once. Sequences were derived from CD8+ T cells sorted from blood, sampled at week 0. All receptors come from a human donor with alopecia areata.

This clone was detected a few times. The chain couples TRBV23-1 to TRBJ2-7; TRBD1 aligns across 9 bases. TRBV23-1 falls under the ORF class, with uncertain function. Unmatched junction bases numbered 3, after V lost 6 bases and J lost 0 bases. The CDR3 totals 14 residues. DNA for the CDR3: TGCGCCAGCAGAGGACAGGGGACCTCCTACGAGCAGTACTTC. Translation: CASRGQGTSYEQYF.

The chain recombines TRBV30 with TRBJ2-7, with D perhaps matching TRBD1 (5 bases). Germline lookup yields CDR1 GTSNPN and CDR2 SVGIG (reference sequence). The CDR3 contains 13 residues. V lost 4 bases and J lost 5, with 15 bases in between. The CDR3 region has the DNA TGTGCCTGGAATAGTCAGGGTCTGAACGAGCAGTACTTC. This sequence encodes CAWNSQGLNEQYF. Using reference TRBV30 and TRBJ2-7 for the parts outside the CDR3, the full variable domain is SQTIHQWPATLVQPVGSPLSLECTVEGTSNPNLYWYRQAAGRGLQLLFYSVGIGQISSEVPQNLSASRPQDRQFILSSKKLLLSDSGFYLCAWNSQGLNEQYFGPGTRLTVT.

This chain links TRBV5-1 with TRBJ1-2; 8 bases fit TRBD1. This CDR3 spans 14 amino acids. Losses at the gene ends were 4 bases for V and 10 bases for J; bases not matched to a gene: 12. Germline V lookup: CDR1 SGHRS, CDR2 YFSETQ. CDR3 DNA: TGCGCCAGCAGCAAAACGGACAGGGCACACTACTACACCTTC. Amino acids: CASSKTDRAHYYTF.

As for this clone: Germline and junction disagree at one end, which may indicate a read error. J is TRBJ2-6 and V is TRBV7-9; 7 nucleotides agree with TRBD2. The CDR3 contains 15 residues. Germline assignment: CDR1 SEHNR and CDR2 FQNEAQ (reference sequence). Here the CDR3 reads CASSPPVGGVNVLTF. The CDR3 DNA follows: TGTGCCAGCAGCCCCCCCGTGGGAGGGGTCAACGTCCTGACTTTC.

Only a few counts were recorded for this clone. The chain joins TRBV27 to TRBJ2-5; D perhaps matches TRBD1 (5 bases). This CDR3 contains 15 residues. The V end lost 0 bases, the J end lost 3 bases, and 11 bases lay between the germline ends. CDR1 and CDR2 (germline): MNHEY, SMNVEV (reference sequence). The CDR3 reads CASSLSEGREETQYF. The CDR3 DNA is TGTGCCAGCAGTTTATCTGAAGGCAGGGAAGAGACCCAGTACTTC.

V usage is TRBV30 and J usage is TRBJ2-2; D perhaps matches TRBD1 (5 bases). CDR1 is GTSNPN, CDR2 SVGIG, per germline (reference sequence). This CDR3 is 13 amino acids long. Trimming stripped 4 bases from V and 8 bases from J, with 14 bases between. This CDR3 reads CAWNIGATGELFF. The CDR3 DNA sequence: TGTGCCTGGAACATAGGGGCGACAGGGGAGCTGTTTTTT. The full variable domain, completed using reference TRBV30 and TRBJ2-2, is SQTIHQWPATLVQPVGSPLSLECTVEGTSNPNLYWYRQAAGRGLQLLFYSVGIGQISSEVPQNLSASRPQDRQFILSSKKLLLSDSGFYLCAWNIGATGELFFGEGSRLTVL.

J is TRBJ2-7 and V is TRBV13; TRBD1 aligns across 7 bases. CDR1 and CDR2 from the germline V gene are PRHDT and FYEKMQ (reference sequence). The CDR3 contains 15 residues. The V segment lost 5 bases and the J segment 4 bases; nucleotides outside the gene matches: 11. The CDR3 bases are TGTGCCAGCAGCCCCGGGACAGCACTCTTTTACGAGCAGTACTTC. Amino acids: CASSPGTALFYEQYF.

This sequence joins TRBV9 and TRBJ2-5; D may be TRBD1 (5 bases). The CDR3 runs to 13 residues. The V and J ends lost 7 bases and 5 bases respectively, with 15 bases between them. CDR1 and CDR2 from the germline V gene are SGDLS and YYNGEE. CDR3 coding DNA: TGTGCCAGCGCCTCAGGGTTCGAGGAGACCCAGTACTTC. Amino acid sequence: CASASGFEETQYF.

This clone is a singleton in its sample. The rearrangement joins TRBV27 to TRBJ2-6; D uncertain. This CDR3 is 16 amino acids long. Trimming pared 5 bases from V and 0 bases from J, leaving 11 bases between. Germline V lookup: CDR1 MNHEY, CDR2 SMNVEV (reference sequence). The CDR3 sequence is CASSPDPLSGANVLTF. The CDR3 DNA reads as TGTGCCAGCAGTCCCGACCCCCTCTCTGGGGCCAACGTCCTGACTTTC.

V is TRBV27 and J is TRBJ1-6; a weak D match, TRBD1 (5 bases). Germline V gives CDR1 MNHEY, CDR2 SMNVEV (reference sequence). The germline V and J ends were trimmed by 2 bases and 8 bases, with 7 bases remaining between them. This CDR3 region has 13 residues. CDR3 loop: CASSLEGDSPLHF. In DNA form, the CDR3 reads TGTGCCAGCAGTTTAGAAGGGGATTCACCCCTCCACTTT.